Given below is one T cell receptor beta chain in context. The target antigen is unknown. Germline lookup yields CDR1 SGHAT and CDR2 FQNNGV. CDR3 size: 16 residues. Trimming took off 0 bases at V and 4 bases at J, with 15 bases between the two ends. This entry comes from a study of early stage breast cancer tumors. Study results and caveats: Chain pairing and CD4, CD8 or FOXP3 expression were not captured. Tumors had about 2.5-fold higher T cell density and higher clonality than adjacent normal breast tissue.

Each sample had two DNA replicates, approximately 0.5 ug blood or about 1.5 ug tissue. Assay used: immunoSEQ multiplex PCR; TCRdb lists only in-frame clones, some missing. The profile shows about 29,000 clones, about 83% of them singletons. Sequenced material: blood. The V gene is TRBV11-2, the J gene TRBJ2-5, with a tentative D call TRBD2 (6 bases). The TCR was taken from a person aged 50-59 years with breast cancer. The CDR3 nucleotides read TGTGCCAGCAGCTTAGAATCGGGGAGGCGAGGAGAGACCCAGTACTTC. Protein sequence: CASSLESGRRGETQYF.